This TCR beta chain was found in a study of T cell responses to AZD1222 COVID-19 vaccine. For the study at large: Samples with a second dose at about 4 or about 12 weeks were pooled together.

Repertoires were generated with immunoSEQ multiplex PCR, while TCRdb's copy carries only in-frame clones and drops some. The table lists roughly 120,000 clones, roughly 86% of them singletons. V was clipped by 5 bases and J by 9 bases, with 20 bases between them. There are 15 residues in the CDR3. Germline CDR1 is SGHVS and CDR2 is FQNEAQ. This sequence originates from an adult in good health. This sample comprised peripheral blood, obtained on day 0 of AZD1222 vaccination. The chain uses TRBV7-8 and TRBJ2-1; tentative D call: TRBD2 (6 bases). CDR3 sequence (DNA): TGTGCCAGCAGCGTTATAGCGGACCTCTCTGTTGAGCAGTTCTTC. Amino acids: CASSVIADLSVEQFF.